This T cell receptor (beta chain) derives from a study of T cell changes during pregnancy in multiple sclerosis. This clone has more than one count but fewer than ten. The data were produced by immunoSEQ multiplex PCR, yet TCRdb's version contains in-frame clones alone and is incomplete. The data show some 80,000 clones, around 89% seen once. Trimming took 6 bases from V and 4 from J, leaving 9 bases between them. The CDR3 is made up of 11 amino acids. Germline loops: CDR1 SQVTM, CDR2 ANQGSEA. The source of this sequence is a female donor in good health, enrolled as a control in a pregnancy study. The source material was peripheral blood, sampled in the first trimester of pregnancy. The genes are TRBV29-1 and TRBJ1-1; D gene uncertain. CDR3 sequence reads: CSVVEGTEAFF. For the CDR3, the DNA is TGCAGCGTCGTGGAGGGCACTGAAGCTTTCTTT.